This TCR beta chain derives from a study of shared clonotypes between healthy human individuals. Whole-study context: Used for every donor were three CD4 naive, three CD4 memory, two CD8 naive and one CD8 memory plate. General observations from the study: Clonotype sharing among donors was expected to depend on sequencing depth. Donor scarcity curtailed the genetic and exposure-history diversity represented herein. Roughly 5% of naive CD4 clonotypes were shared across four donors.

Trimming pared 0 bases from V and 5 bases from J, leaving 7 bases between. CDR1 and CDR2 (germline): GTSNPN, SVGIG (reference sequence). The CDR3 has 12 residues. This clone appeared once. The antigen is undetermined. Other DNA variants within this sample encode the same CDR3. The protocol was immunoSEQ multiplex PCR, while the TCRdb copy is restricted to in-frame clones and leaves out a portion. The sample includes a few million clones, almost 96% of them seen just once. The chain joins TRBV30 to TRBJ1-2, with unresolved D. This receptor was identified in a man aged 18-30 years in good health. Specimen: naive CD4+ T cells sorted from blood. Subset here: CD45RA+ positively selected. CDR3 loop: CAWSVQGYGYTF. CDR3 in DNA: TGTGCCTGGAGTGTACAAGGGTATGGCTACACCTTC.